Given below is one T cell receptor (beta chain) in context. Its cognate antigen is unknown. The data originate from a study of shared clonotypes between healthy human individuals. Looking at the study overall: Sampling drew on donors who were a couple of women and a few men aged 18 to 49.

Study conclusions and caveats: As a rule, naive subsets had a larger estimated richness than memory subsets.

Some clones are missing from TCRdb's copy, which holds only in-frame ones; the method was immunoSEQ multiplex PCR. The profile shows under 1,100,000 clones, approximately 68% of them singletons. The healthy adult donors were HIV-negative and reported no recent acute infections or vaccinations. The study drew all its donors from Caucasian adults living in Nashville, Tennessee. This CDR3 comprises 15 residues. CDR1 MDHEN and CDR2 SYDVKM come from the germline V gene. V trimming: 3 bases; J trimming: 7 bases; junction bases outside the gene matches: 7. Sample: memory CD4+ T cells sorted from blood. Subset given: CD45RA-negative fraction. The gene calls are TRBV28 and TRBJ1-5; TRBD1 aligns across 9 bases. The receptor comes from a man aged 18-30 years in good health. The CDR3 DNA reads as TGTGCCAGCAGTTTCAGGGACAGGGTGCTCCAGCCCCAGCATTTT. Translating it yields CASSFRDRVLQPQHF.